This T cell receptor beta chain was retrieved from a study of CD8 T cells in Susac syndrome. Study-wide points: Within Susac syndrome CD4+ T cell repertoires, clonal expansion was not evident.

Reverse transcription of roughly 0.5 to 1 ug RNA was carried out with random hexamers. Across 54 Vbeta and 13 Jbeta, TCR beta CDR3 was amplified with immunoSEQ multiplex PCR. One entry per CDR3 protein results from TCRdb running MiXCR on the immunoSEQ multiplex PCR reads. The repertoire holds under 95,000 distinct CDR3 sequences, with 90% to 95% as singletons. In germline, CDR1 is SNHLY, CDR2 FYNNEI. This CDR3 is 14 amino acids long. The V end lost 7 bases, the J end lost 2 bases, and 15 bases lay between the germline ends. Concerning this clonotype itself: What it binds is not known.

Sequencing of TCR beta, carried out with a high-throughput approach, was applied to CD8+ and CD4+ T cells from the blood. The rearrangement joins TRBV2 to TRBJ2-7, with D maybe TRBD1 (6 bases). The receptor's source is a human donor with Susac syndrome. The sample consisted of CD4+ T cells from PBMCs. The CDR3 DNA is TGTGCCAGCACCACCGGGACATATGCCTACGAGCAGTACTTC. Protein: CASTTGTYAYEQYF.